The 19 T cell receptor beta chains listed next were all sequenced from one sample in a study of T cells in lung cancer brain metastases. Data came from immunoSEQ multiplex PCR; TCRdb stores just in-frame clones and leaves some out. The sample gives around 2,000 clones, roughly 90% of which show up once; 4.1% is in the top ten. The specimen was tumor tissue from a brain metastasis. These receptors all come from a woman aged 50 to 60 with non-small cell lung cancer that had spread to the brain.

V and J are TRBV4-1 and TRBJ2-7; D might be TRBD2 (5 bases). CDR1 is MGHRA and CDR2 is YSYEKL in the germline V gene. The CDR3 is 12 amino acids. Trimming removed 3 bases at V and 7 bases at J, with 10 bases between. The CDR3 here is CASSHSSGEQYF. CDR3 sequence (DNA): TGCGCCAGCAGCCACTCCTCGGGGGAGCAGTACTTC.

V usage is TRBV28 and J usage is TRBJ2-1, with TRBD2 matching over 8 bases. Looked up from germline, CDR1 is MDHEN and CDR2 is SYDVKM. This CDR3 has 14 residues. J was trimmed by 13 bases and V by 5 bases; bases with no gene match: 13. The CDR3 sequence is CASSPRLRGAEQFF. The CDR3 coding sequence is TGTGCCAGCAGTCCTAGATTGCGGGGGGCTGAACAGTTCTTC.

Only one count was recorded for this clone. Its ends do not fully match the called genes, so a read error is possible. The V and J genes are TRBV4-1 and TRBJ2-7; D may be TRBD1 (5 bases). CDR1 and CDR2 from the germline V gene are MGHRA and YSYEKL. The CDR3 runs to 16 residues. This CDR3 reads CASSQARPTEAYEQYF. For the CDR3, the DNA is TGCGCCAGCAGCCAAGCCCGTCCGACAGAGGCCTACGAGCAATACTTC.

This chain links TRBV9 with TRBJ1-1, with unresolved D. V was cut by 4 bases and J by 1 base, with 14 bases left in between. Germline assignment: CDR1 SGDLS and CDR2 YYNGEE. This CDR3 is built from 15 residues. The CDR3 protein is CASSPFERPNTEAFF. The CDR3 coding sequence is TGTGCCAGCAGCCCCTTTGAGAGACCGAACACTGAAGCTTTCTTT.

The chain uses TRBV6-5 and TRBJ2-5, with 7 bases identical to TRBD2. From germline, CDR1 is MNHEY and CDR2 SVGAGI. Trimming cost V 6 bases and J 1 base; bases outside gene matches: 8. This CDR3 region has 15 residues. CDR3 sequence (DNA): TGTGCCAGCAGGGGGTTAGGCGGGGGCCAAGAGACCCAGTACTTC. Its protein is CASRGLGGGQETQYF.

The chain uses TRBV9 and TRBJ2-3, with D possibly being TRBD2 (6 bases). CDR3 length: 14 residues. V lost 2 bases to trimming and J lost 8 bases, with 15 bases between them. Germline loops: CDR1 SGDLS, CDR2 YYNGEE. CDR3 protein: CASSVEYRGGTQYF. For the CDR3, the DNA is TGTGCCAGCAGCGTTGAATATAGGGGAGGTACGCAGTATTTT.

The V gene is TRBV7-8, the J gene TRBJ1-1; D call uncertain. The ends were cut back, 7 bases at V and 5 bases at J, with 17 bases in the middle. Germline assignment: CDR1 SGHVS and CDR2 FQNEAQ. The CDR3 has 14 amino acids. The chain's CDR3 is CASNPTRSGTEAFF. The CDR3 coding sequence is TGTGCCAGCAACCCCACCAGGAGTGGGACTGAAGCTTTCTTT.

This chain uses TRBV29-1 with TRBJ1-5; D not certain. The CDR3 is made up of 10 amino acids. The V and J ends lost 4 bases and 5 bases respectively, with 3 bases between them. Germline V gene lookup returns CDR1 SQVTM and CDR2 ANQGSEA. CDR3 nucleotide sequence: TGCAGCGTTGGAGATCAGCCCCAGCATTTT. It is translated as CSVGDQPQHF.

This clone was seen a few times. This chain joins TRBV9 and TRBJ2-1, with 9 bases that match TRBD2. The CDR3 contains 15 residues. Trimming cost V 0 bases and J 7 bases; bases outside gene matches: 5. The germline V gene encodes CDR1 SGDLS and CDR2 YYNGEE. CDR3 protein: CASSVGLAGLNEQFF. The CDR3 DNA reads TGTGCCAGCAGCGTAGGGCTAGCGGGGTTGAATGAGCAGTTCTTC.

The chain employs TRBV27 and TRBJ1-2; a weak D match, TRBD1 (6 bases). V was clipped by 5 bases and J by 0 bases, with 10 bases between them. This CDR3 is 14 amino acids long. Looked up from germline, CDR1 is MNHEY and CDR2 is SMNVEV (reference sequence). CDR3: CASSVQGANYGYTF. The CDR3 nucleotides are TGTGCCAGCAGTGTACAGGGAGCTAACTATGGCTACACCTTC.

This sequence joins TRBV5-1 and TRBJ2-5, with 11 bases lining up with TRBD2. Germline values: CDR1 SGHRS, CDR2 YFSETQ. The CDR3 extends over 16 amino acids. Unmatched junction bases numbered 5, after V lost 2 bases and J lost 2 bases. CDR3 region: CASSFGTSGLQETQYF. CDR3 sequence (DNA): TGCGCCAGCAGCTTTGGGACTAGCGGACTGCAAGAGACCCAGTACTTC.

In DNA, the CDR3 is TGCGCCAGCAGCCAAGATTGGAGTGCCGTTCAGCCCCAGCATTTT. Its translation is CASSQDWSAVQPQHF. The chain carries TRBV4-3 and TRBJ1-5; D ambiguous. V lost 0 bases, J lost 6 bases, and 12 bases lay in between. The CDR3 is 15 amino acids. Germline CDR1 is LGHNA and CDR2 is YSLEER.

The gene calls are TRBV13 and TRBJ1-2; D gene ambiguous. The germline CDR1 and CDR2 sequences are PRHDT and FYEKMQ (reference sequence). Trimming removed 6 bases at V and 7 bases at J, with 21 bases between. The CDR3 extends over 15 amino acids. The CDR3: CASSFYRTSTSGYTF. In DNA form, the CDR3 reads TGTGCCAGCAGTTTTTATCGGACCTCAACGAGTGGCTACACCTTC. Variable domain in full (rest from reference TRBV13 and TRBJ1-2): AAGVIQSPRHLIKEKRETATLKCYPIPRHDTVYWYQQGPGQDPQFLISFYEKMQSDKGSIPDRFSAQQFSDYHSELNMSSLELGDSALYFCASSFYRTSTSGYTFGSGTRLTVV.

V is TRBV4-2 and J is TRBJ2-3, with 7 bases identical to TRBD1. V lost 4 bases to trimming and J lost 15 bases; unmatched junction nucleotides: 16. The CDR3 sequence is 14 residues long. The germline CDR1 and CDR2 sequences are LGHNA and YNFKEQ. The CDR3 sequence: CASSPKQGPGHFYF. Here the CDR3 DNA reads TGTGCCAGCAGCCCCAAACAGGGGCCCGGCCATTTTTATTTT.

The rearrangement links TRBV13 to TRBJ2-3; D gene uncertain. Germline V gene data show CDR1 as PRHDT and CDR2 as FYEKMQ (reference sequence). The CDR3 runs 13 residues. Trimming shortened V by 5 bases and J by 5 bases, and 11 bases separated the two germline ends. The CDR3, as DNA: TGTGCCAGCAGCCCAGGTTTGGGAGATACGCAGTATTTT. It codes for CASSPGLGDTQYF.

The sample holds a few counts of this clone. The sample has other DNA sequences that encode this CDR3 too. The chain links TRBV5-1 to TRBJ2-7; D remains ambiguous. V lost 0 bases to trimming and J lost 2 bases, with 6 bases between them. This CDR3 is built from 13 residues. The germline V gene encodes CDR1 SGHRS and CDR2 YFSETQ. This CDR3 reads CASSLGPAYEQYF. CDR3 DNA sequence: TGCGCCAGCAGCTTGGGACCGGCCTACGAGCAGTACTTC.

CDR3 sequence: CASSPSWGGETQYF. For the CDR3, the DNA is TGTGCCAGCTCACCATCGTGGGGTGGGGAGACCCAGTACTTC. V is TRBV18 and J is TRBJ2-5; D is undetermined. In germline, CDR1 is KGHSH, CDR2 LQKENI. Trimming removed 2 bases at V and 5 bases at J, with 12 bases between. The CDR3 spans 14 residues. Variable domain in full (rest from reference TRBV18 and TRBJ2-5): NAGVMQNPRHLVRRRGQEARLRCSPMKGHSHVYWYRQLPEEGLKFMVYLQKENIIDESGMPKERFSAEFPKEGPSILRIQQVVRGDSAAYFCASSPSWGGETQYFGPGTRLLVL.

The chain uses TRBV7-6 and TRBJ1-5; the D is unclear. The V and J ends lost 1 base and 6 bases respectively, with 16 bases between them. The germline V gene has CDR1 SGHVS and CDR2 FNYEAQ. The CDR3 spans 16 residues. The CDR3 sequence: CASSLEWEGLVQPQHF. In nucleotides, the CDR3 is TGTGCCAGCAGCTTAGAGTGGGAGGGTTTGGTTCAGCCCCAGCATTTT.

This chain connects TRBV15 to TRBJ1-2; 7 positions agree with TRBD1. The CDR3 runs 18 residues. The germline V gene encodes CDR1 LNHNV and CDR2 YYDKDF (reference sequence). The trim removed 1 base at V and 6 bases at J, leaving 17 bases unmatched. The chain's CDR3 is CATSRVVLTLRGQDGYTF. The CDR3 DNA sequence: TGTGCCACCAGCAGAGTCGTTTTAACGCTGAGGGGGCAGGATGGCTACACCTTC.